This T cell receptor (beta chain) was recovered during a study of CD8 T cells in Susac syndrome. The V gene's germline CDR1 is SNHLY and CDR2 FYNNEI. The CDR3 length is 16 residues. V shed 6 bases and J 12 bases; nucleotides not matched to a gene: 18. The study sequenced TCR beta in blood CD8+ and CD4+ T cells. It was negative isolation that provided the CD8+ and CD4+ T cells, whereas TEMRA cells were enriched by FACS. Random hexamers were used to reverse transcribe an amount of roughly 0.45 to 1 ug RNA. The TCR beta CDR3 was amplified by immunoSEQ multiplex PCR across 54 Vbeta, 13 Jbeta. TCRdb re-called the immunoSEQ multiplex PCR reads through MiXCR, storing one row per CDR3 protein. Of under 200,000 distinct CDR3 sequences listed, 90% to 95% are singletons.

The TCR comes from a human donor with multiple sclerosis. The genes are TRBV2 and TRBJ1-5; 9 positions agree with TRBD1. Specimen: CD8+ T cells from PBMCs. DNA of the CDR3: TGTGCCAGCAGCGGAGACAACAGGACAGGGGCCCTTAACCAGCATTTT. Its protein product is CASSGDNRTGALNQHF.